The 11 T cell receptor beta chains in this list originate from one sample, sequenced in a study of tumor-infiltrating lymphocytes in primary liver carcinoma. TCR beta cDNA was made from approximately 540 ng total RNA with a constant-region primer. Amplification in three nested multiplex PCR rounds with slightly modified ARM-PCR gave rise to TCR beta libraries. The first two PCR rounds used TRBV1-TRBV30 forward primers with a C-beta reverse primer, approximately 11 cycles each. TCRdb reprocessed the multiplex PCR reads via MiXCR and lists one record per CDR3 protein. The sample yields approximately 300,000 distinct CDR3 sequences, 65% seen once. Unsorted whole blood served as the source of blood RNA, and germline DNA was extracted as well. Sequenced sample: peripheral blood. Receptor source: a man aged 35 to 55 with primary liver carcinoma and hepatitis B virus infection.

As for this clonotype: A much larger clone is a single base away; this may be a read error. The chain combines TRBV10-3 with TRBJ1-1, with D unclear. The CDR3 runs 12 residues. Trimming took 5 bases from V and 4 from J, leaving 8 bases between them. Germline lookup yields CDR1 ENHRY and CDR2 SYGVKD. CDR3 in DNA: TGTGCCATCAGTCTACAAAGCACTGAAGCTTTCTTT. Its protein product is CAISLQSTEAFF.

Comment on this clonotype: Mismatch with germline at one junction end may stem from a read error. The chain couples TRBV30 to TRBJ1-6, with D unclear. The CDR3 runs to 9 residues. The germline gives CDR1 GTSNPN, CDR2 SVGIG (reference sequence). In nucleotides, the CDR3 is TGTGCCTGTGACTCACCCCCCCACTTT. Its translation is CACDSPPHF. Combining the CDR3 with reference TRBV30 and TRBJ1-6 gives the whole variable domain SQTIHQWPATLVQPVGSPLSLECTVEGTSNPNLYWYRQAAGRGLQLLFYSVGIGQISSEVPQNLSASRPQDRQFILSSKKLLLSDSGFYLCACDSPPHFGNGTRLTVT.

This clonotype has only a few counts. The genes are TRBV6-1 and TRBJ2-5; D gene uncertain. The CDR3 loop spans 14 amino acids. Per the germline V gene, CDR1 is MNHNS and CDR2 is SASEGT. V gave up 3 bases and J gave up 5 bases, with 13 bases separating them. The CDR3 DNA reads TGTGCCAGCAGTGACCCTTTGGTGGGGGAGACCCAGTACTTC. Amino acid sequence: CASSDPLVGETQYF.

For this clonotype: This sequence may be a read error, since a much larger clone differs from it by one base. The chain combines TRBV29-1 with TRBJ1-2, with 7 positions matching TRBD1. The CDR3 has 15 amino acids. Germline V gene lookup returns CDR1 SQVTM and CDR2 ANQGSEA. CDR3 protein: CGVEAGGSANYGYTF. The CDR3 DNA follows: TGCGGCGTTGAAGCAGGGGGTTCAGCTAACTATGGCTACACCTTC.

A word on this clonotype: This may stem from a read error, because a much larger clone lies one nucleotide away. J is TRBJ1-2 and V is TRBV12-3 or TRBV12-4; D uncertain. CDR3 size: 13 residues. CDR3 sequence (DNA): TGTGCCAGCAGTATATCGGACCACTATAGCTACACCTTC. This sequence encodes CASSISDHYSYTF.

This rearrangement joins TRBV6-5 to TRBJ2-1; a possible D gene is TRBD2 (5 bases). The length of the CDR3 is 16 residues. Germline CDR1 reads MNHEY; CDR2 reads SVGAGI. The V end lost 5 bases, the J end lost 6 bases, and 20 bases lay between the germline ends. CDR3: CASSGLADQRVNEQFF. CDR3 bases: TGTGCCAGCAGTGGATTGGCGGACCAGAGGGTCAATGAGCAGTTCTTC.

About this clonotype itself: A much larger clone lies a single base off, so this may be a read error. The CDR3 here is CASSFEGGARETQYF. Here the CDR3 DNA reads TGCGCCAGCAGCTTCGAGGGGGGGGCTAGAGAGACCCAGTACTTC. V usage is TRBV4-1 and J usage is TRBJ2-5, with a possible D match to TRBD2 (7 bases). CDR1 is MGHRA and CDR2 is YSYEKL in the germline V gene. The CDR3 sequence is 15 residues long. V was cut by 5 bases and J by 4 bases, with 17 bases left in between.

V and J are TRBV6-2 or TRBV6-3 and TRBJ2-7; 11 bases are a match to TRBD1. In germline, CDR1 is MNHEY, CDR2 SVGEGT. The CDR3 is 15 residues long. Losses at the gene ends were 7 bases for V and 4 bases for J; bases not matched to a gene: 9. CDR3 amino acids: CASTVSGTGGYEQYF. In DNA, the CDR3 is TGTGCCAGCACGGTTTCCGGGACAGGGGGATACGAGCAGTACTTC.

This clonotype was seen ten or more times. This sequence joins TRBV29-1 and TRBJ2-1, with D perhaps matching TRBD1 (6 bases). This CDR3 has 14 amino acids. Germline CDR1 is SQVTM and CDR2 is ANQGSEA. Trimming cost V 3 bases and J 2 bases, with 11 bases left between them. The CDR3 reads CSVEPRQAYNEQFF. The CDR3 DNA follows: TGCAGCGTTGAGCCAAGACAGGCCTACAATGAGCAGTTCTTC.

The chain couples TRBV5-4 to TRBJ2-2; 7 bases line up with TRBD2. The J segment lost 1 base and the V segment lost 0 bases, leaving 0 bases of the junction unmatched. The CDR3 is 15 amino acids. Germline V gene lookup returns CDR1 SGHNT and CDR2 YYREEE (reference sequence). CDR3 region: CASSLGGRNTGELFF. CDR3 nucleotides: TGTGCCAGCAGCTTGGGCGGGAGGAACACCGGGGAGCTGTTTTTT.

About this clonotype itself: This may be a read error, as it is one base from a much larger clone. The rearrangement uses TRBV7-9 and TRBJ1-1, with 7 bases lining up with TRBD1. V lost 7 bases and J lost 2; bases outside the gene matches: 7. This CDR3 region has 14 residues. The germline V gene has CDR1 SEHNR and CDR2 FQNEAQ (reference sequence). CDR3 amino acids: CASNYGQENTEAFF. CDR3 nucleotide sequence: TGTGCCAGCAACTACGGACAGGAAAACACTGAAGCTTTCTTT.